This T cell receptor (beta chain) came from a study of breast tumors, draining lymph nodes, adjacent tissues. This clonotype occurred many times. Antigen: not known. Breast cancer patients provided tissue from their axillary draining lymph nodes. In germline, CDR1 is MGHRA, CDR2 YSYEKL. V lost 1 base, J lost 4 bases, and 8 bases lay in between. This CDR3 is built from 14 residues. TCRdb re-analysed the multiplex PCR reads in MiXCR, keeping a single row per CDR3 protein. The data show fewer than 300,000 distinct CDR3 sequences, 32% seen once. Overall study results and limits: Tumor TCR diversity was below lymph nodes but above nontumor tissue. Luminal-like breast cancer showed significantly greater tumor-nontumor repertoire similarity than basal-like breast cancer did. Data fit most tumor T cells coming from lymph node, expanding in tumor. That most tumor T cells come from lymph nodes remained unproven.

This TCR was recovered from a female donor with breast cancer. Some clones in this sample may be carry-over from other donors' samples. V usage is TRBV4-1 and J usage is TRBJ2-1, with a tentative D call TRBD2 (6 bases). Sample: axillary lymph node tissue. Written as DNA, the CDR3 is TGCGCCAGCAGCCAAGTGGGACTGTACAATGAGCAGTTCTTC. Amino acids: CASSQVGLYNEQFF.